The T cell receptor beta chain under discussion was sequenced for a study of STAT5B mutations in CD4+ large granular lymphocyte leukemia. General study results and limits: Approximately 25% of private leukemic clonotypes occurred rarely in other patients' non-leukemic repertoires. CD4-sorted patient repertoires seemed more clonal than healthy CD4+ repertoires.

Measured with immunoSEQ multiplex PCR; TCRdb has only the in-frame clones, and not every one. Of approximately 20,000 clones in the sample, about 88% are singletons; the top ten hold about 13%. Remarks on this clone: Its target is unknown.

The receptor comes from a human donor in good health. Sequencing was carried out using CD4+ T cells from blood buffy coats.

DNA for the CDR3: TGTGCCAGCAGTGCCGGGACCCCGAGGAGCGAGCAGTACTTC. This translates into CASSAGTPRSEQYF. This chain uses TRBV2 with TRBJ2-7; D assignment may be TRBD1 or TRBD2 (5 bases each). The CDR3 spans 14 residues. Trimming removed 4 bases from V and 6 bases from J, with 16 bases in between. CDR1 is SNHLY, CDR2 FYNNEI, per germline.